A single sample gave rise to the 30 T cell receptor beta chains below, sequenced in a study of T cells in Graves' hyperthyroidism and ophthalmopathy. The investigators amplified TCR beta CDR3 regions from RNA transcripts. HTBI primers were employed in a first-round RT-PCR of the TCR CDR3. TCRdb processed the multiplex PCR reads anew with MiXCR; each CDR3 protein has one entry. Altogether hundreds of thousands of distinct CDR3 sequences are present, over 12% being singletons, with the ten largest covering less than 15%. Sequencing was done on a sample of blood. These receptors were collected from a man aged 18 to 29 with Graves' ophthalmopathy.

This clonotype was counted many times. This chain connects TRBV7-9 to TRBJ2-5; TRBD2 might be the D (6 bases). In germline, CDR1 is SEHNR, CDR2 FQNEAQ (reference sequence). V gave up 2 bases and J gave up 5 bases, with 12 bases separating them. The CDR3 runs to 14 residues. CDR3 protein: CASSLTSIDETQYF. CDR3 DNA: TGTGCCAGCAGCTTAACTAGCATAGACGAGACCCAGTACTTC.

This clonotype showed up just once. This sequence joins TRBV6-5 and TRBJ2-7; 11 nucleotides agree with TRBD1. This CDR3 has 15 residues. Trimming cost V 2 bases and J 6 bases; bases outside gene matches: 6. Germline CDR1 reads MNHEY; CDR2 reads SVGAGI. CDR3 DNA sequence: TGTGCCAGCAGTTACCAGGGGACAGGGGGTACCGAGCAGTACTTC. The encoded protein is CASSYQGTGGTEQYF.

This clonotype was recorded at least ten times. One junction end does not reproduce the germline sequence, and a read error may be involved. The chain is built from TRBV7-9 and TRBJ2-5; D is unresolved. The germline V gene encodes CDR1 SEHNR and CDR2 FQNEAQ (reference sequence). The CDR3 consists of 13 residues. For the CDR3, the DNA is TGCGCCAGCAGCTTGTCGCCCCAAGAGACCCAGTACTTC. Its translation is CASSLSPQETQYF.

This clonotype was seen ten or more times. The rearrangement links TRBV13 to TRBJ2-7; possible D gene TRBD2, 6 bases. With 6 bases removed from V and 0 bases from J, the gap between germline ends came to 9 bases. Germline V gene lookup returns CDR1 PRHDT and CDR2 FYEKMQ (reference sequence). The CDR3 runs 13 residues. CDR3 sequence reads: CASSAGSSYEQYF. The DNA for the CDR3 is TGTGCCAGCAGTGCGGGGAGCTCCTACGAGCAGTACTTC.

This clonotype has more than one count but fewer than ten. The V call is TRBV19, the J call TRBJ1-1; tentatively, D is TRBD1 (5 bases). This CDR3 has 13 amino acids. Germline V gene lookup returns CDR1 LNHDA and CDR2 SQIVND (reference sequence). Between the trimmed V and J ends, which lost 6 bases and 3 bases, there was a span of 11 bases. CDR3 sequence: CASRRLGDTEAFF. The DNA of the CDR3 is TGTGCCAGTAGAAGACTAGGGGACACTGAAGCTTTCTTT. Using reference TRBV19 and TRBJ1-1 for the parts outside the CDR3, the full variable domain is DGGITQSPKYLFRKEGQNVTLSCEQNLNHDAMYWYRQDPGQGLRLIYYSQIVNDFQKGDIAEGYSVSREKKESFPLTVTSAQKNPTAFYLCASRRLGDTEAFFGQGTRLTVV.

This clonotype was recorded many times. V and J are TRBV14 and TRBJ2-5, with D unclear. In germline, CDR1 is SGHDN, CDR2 FVKESK. This CDR3 has 16 residues. Trimming took off 1 base at V and 0 bases at J, with 12 bases between the two ends. The CDR3 protein is CASSQVGQVDQETQYF. The CDR3 DNA reads TGTGCCAGCAGCCAAGTAGGCCAGGTTGACCAAGAGACCCAGTACTTC.

This clonotype was detected many times. The rearrangement uses TRBV20-1 and TRBJ2-7; tentatively, D is TRBD2 (5 bases). Germline V gene lookup returns CDR1 DFQATT and CDR2 SNEGSKA (reference sequence). The CDR3 runs to 12 residues. V lost 4 bases, J lost 0 bases, and 7 bases lay in between. The CDR3 region is CSATRDSYEQYF. CDR3 in DNA: TGCAGTGCTACCCGGGACTCCTACGAGCAGTACTTC.

This clonotype occurred many times. The chain recombines TRBV3-1 with TRBJ1-4, with 8 bases fitting TRBD1. The CDR3 totals 18 residues. Losses at the gene ends were 3 bases for V and 7 bases for J; bases not matched to a gene: 16. Looked up from germline, CDR1 is LGHDT and CDR2 is YNNKEL (reference sequence). The CDR3 nucleotides are TGTGCCAGCAGCCACGACAACAGGGCAGGGGGCTTCATTGAAAAACTGTTTTTT. It codes for CASSHDNRAGGFIEKLFF.

About this clonotype itself: A much larger clone lies a single base off, so this may be a read error. Because the CDR3 is missing its conserved closing phenylalanine or tryptophan, this is likely a read error. The chain employs TRBV10-2 and TRBJ1-2; D is ambiguous. CDR3 length: 16 residues. CDR1 and CDR2 from the germline V gene are WSHSY and SAAADI. The ends were cut back, 0 bases at V and 4 bases at J, with 15 bases in the middle. CDR3 in amino acids: CASSESVRFSGYGYTC. In DNA, the CDR3 is TGCGCCAGCAGTGAGTCGGTGAGATTCTCCGGCTATGGCTACACCTGC.

As concerns this clonotype: Just one base apart from a much larger clone, this may be a read error. This sequence joins TRBV7-3 and TRBJ2-3; D call uncertain. The CDR3 is 13 residues long. With 2 bases removed from V and 5 bases from J, the gap between germline ends came to 8 bases. The germline gives CDR1 SGHTA, CDR2 FQGTGA. The CDR3 DNA reads TGTGCCAGCAGCTTAGCGGAAAAAGATACGCAGTATTTT. It specifies CASSLAEKDTQYF.

A remark on this clonotype: A read error may explain this, as a much larger clone is one base away. The chain is built from TRBV15 and TRBJ2-1; 7 positions agree with TRBD1. J lost 6 bases, V lost 0 bases, and 5 bases had no gene match. Germline lookup yields CDR1 LNHNV and CDR2 YYDKDF (reference sequence). The CDR3 loop spans 15 amino acids. The CDR3 region is CATSRDTNRGNEQFF. Written as DNA, the CDR3 is TGTGCCACCAGCAGAGATACAAACAGGGGCAATGAGCAGTTCTTC.

This clonotype appeared many times. Here the CDR3 DNA reads TGCAGCGTTGAAGATATACAGGGGGCTTATGGCTACACCTTC. Translated: CSVEDIQGAYGYTF. V gene TRBV29-1 combines with J gene TRBJ1-2; 9 bases fit TRBD1. The length of the CDR3 is 14 residues. Looked up from germline, CDR1 is SQVTM and CDR2 is ANQGSEA. V shed 0 bases, J shed 5 bases, and the junction held 4 bases outside the gene matches. Supplemented by reference TRBV29-1 and TRBJ1-2, the full variable domain reads SAVISQKPSRDICQRGTSLTIQCQVDSQVTMMFWYRQQPGQSLTLIATANQGSEATYESGFVIDKFPISRPNLTFSTLTVSNMSPEDSSIYLCSVEDIQGAYGYTFGSGTRLTVV.

This clonotype turned up a few times. This chain links TRBV13 with TRBJ2-1; TRBD1 is a possible D gene (6 bases). V was cut by 5 bases and J by 0 bases, with 14 bases left in between. This CDR3 has 16 amino acids. Germline V gene lookup returns CDR1 PRHDT and CDR2 FYEKMQ (reference sequence). The CDR3 spells CASSPQGWSSYNEQFF. The CDR3 nucleotides are TGTGCCAGCAGCCCTCAGGGGTGGAGCTCCTACAATGAGCAGTTCTTC.

The chain joins TRBV5-6 to TRBJ2-7; D perhaps matches TRBD2 (5 bases). Germline V gene data show CDR1 as SGHDT and CDR2 as YYEEEE. V lost 4 bases and J 2 bases, leaving 7 bases between the germline ends. The CDR3 loop spans 12 amino acids. CDR3 in DNA: TGTGCCAGCAGCAACGGGGCCTACGAGCAGTACTTC. Amino acid sequence: CASSNGAYEQYF.

This clonotype has a handful of counts. The chain couples TRBV15 to TRBJ1-2, with D perhaps matching TRBD1 (5 bases). There are 15 residues in the CDR3. CDR1 is LNHNV and CDR2 is YYDKDF in the germline V gene (reference sequence). V was pared by 4 bases and J by 7 bases, with 19 bases between. In DNA form, the CDR3 reads TGTGCCACCAGCACCTGGGACGGCCTCGGGCGTGGCTACACCTTC. Its translation: CATSTWDGLGRGYTF.

To note about this clonotype: This CDR3 is missing its conserved last phenylalanine or tryptophan, likely due to a read error. V is TRBV30 and J is TRBJ1-3, with D possibly matching TRBD1 (6 bases). CDR3 size: 13 residues. The V end was cut by 2 bases, the J end by 4 bases, with 9 bases between. The germline V gene has CDR1 GTSNPN and CDR2 SVGIG (reference sequence). The CDR3 protein is CAWSQGQGNTIYS. CDR3 bases: TGTGCCTGGAGTCAGGGGCAAGGAAACACCATATATTCT.

As to this clonotype: This could be a read error, since a much larger clone is one nucleotide away. The V and J genes are TRBV2 and TRBJ1-1; D is unresolved. CDR3 size: 9 residues. Looked up from germline, CDR1 is SNHLY and CDR2 is FYNNEI. The CDR3 DNA sequence: TGTGCCCGCAGCCCTAAGGCTTTCTTT. It codes for CARSPKAFF.

The chain has TRBV4-1 and TRBJ1-2; D is unresolved. V dropped 1 base and J dropped 8 bases, with 17 bases sitting between them. Germline V CDR1 and CDR2: MGHRA, YSYEKL. The length of the CDR3 is 15 residues. The CDR3 region has the DNA TGCGCCAGCAGCCAAGCATGGACGCCCGGTATAGGCTACACCTTC. Protein: CASSQAWTPGIGYTF.

In its sample, this clonotype was seen many times. This chain joins TRBV4-1 and TRBJ1-1; 7 bases line up with TRBD1. The CDR3 runs to 15 residues. Losses at the gene ends were 2 bases for V and 5 bases for J; bases not matched to a gene: 8. Germline-derived CDR1 and CDR2 are MGHRA and YSYEKL. CDR3 bases: TGCGCCAGCAGCCAACAAGACAGGGTGGAAACTGAAGCTTTCTTT. Residues: CASSQQDRVETEAFF.

This clonotype occurred many times. This chain uses TRBV5-4 with TRBJ2-3; D remains ambiguous. Trimming stripped 5 bases from V and 3 bases from J, with 19 bases between. The CDR3 runs to 16 residues. Germline V gene data show CDR1 as SGHNT and CDR2 as YYREEE (reference sequence). The DNA of the CDR3 is TGTGCCAGCAGGGCGGACCGTGACATCGGGACAGATACGCAGTATTTT. Residues: CASRADRDIGTDTQYF.

The table lists this clonotype with many counts. This chain joins TRBV6-1 and TRBJ1-4; D is uncertain. The CDR3 length is 14 residues. With 6 bases removed from V and 3 bases from J, the gap between germline ends came to 11 bases. Germline lookup yields CDR1 MNHNS and CDR2 SASEGT. CDR3 region: CASRYRDANEKLFF. CDR3 nucleotide sequence: TGTGCCAGCAGGTACAGAGATGCTAATGAAAAACTGTTTTTT.

The V call is TRBV7-2, the J call TRBJ2-1; TRBD1 aligns across 7 bases. CDR1 is SGHTA and CDR2 is FQGNSA in the germline V gene. The CDR3 sequence is 17 residues long. The V segment lost 5 bases and the J segment 2 bases; nucleotides outside the gene matches: 12. This CDR3 is CASSPGRDSKPYNEQFF. The DNA of the CDR3 is TGTGCCAGCAGCCCCGGTAGGGACAGCAAGCCCTACAATGAGCAGTTCTTC.

In this sample, this clonotype turned up a few times. The chain links TRBV19 to TRBJ1-4, with a weak D call TRBD1 (5 bases). V was pared by 5 bases and J by 5 bases, with 12 bases between. Looked up from germline, CDR1 is LNHDA and CDR2 is SQIVND (reference sequence). This CDR3 is built from 14 residues. The chain's CDR3 is CASSPGTFNEKLFF. The CDR3 DNA sequence: TGTGCCAGTAGTCCGGGGACCTTCAATGAAAAACTGTTTTTT.

Notes on this clonotype: A read error may explain this, as a much larger clone is one base away. This chain joins TRBV6-2 or TRBV6-3 and TRBJ1-2; a possible D gene is TRBD1 (5 bases). CDR1 is MNHEY, CDR2 SVGEGT, per germline. This CDR3 has 14 residues. V gave up 0 bases and J gave up 9 bases, with 14 bases separating them. CDR3 sequence (DNA): TGTGCCAGCAGTTACTCGCGCCCAGGGATGCGCTACACCTTC. Translation gives CASSYSRPGMRYTF.

V gene TRBV4-1 combines with J gene TRBJ2-7; D unclear. Germline loops: CDR1 MGHRA, CDR2 YSYEKL. The CDR3 is 14 amino acids. V gave up 0 bases and J gave up 5 bases, with 11 bases separating them. The CDR3 sequence: CASSQEIPGNEQYF. DNA for the CDR3: TGCGCCAGCAGCCAAGAAATTCCGGGCAACGAGCAGTACTTC.

This clonotype has a count of ten or more. This chain joins TRBV5-1 and TRBJ2-7; 8 bases match TRBD1. The CDR3 is 14 residues long. Losses at the gene ends were 3 bases for V and 3 bases for J; bases not matched to a gene: 5. From germline, CDR1 is SGHRS and CDR2 YFSETQ. CDR3 nucleotides: TGCGCCAGCAGCTCCGGGACAGGAAACTACGAGCAGTACTTC. This translates into CASSSGTGNYEQYF.

This clonotype showed up many times. The rearrangement joins TRBV7-8 to TRBJ2-1, with 7 bases aligning to TRBD2. The J segment lost 0 bases and the V segment lost 4 bases, leaving 9 bases of the junction unmatched. There are 17 residues in the CDR3. Germline V gives CDR1 SGHVS, CDR2 FQNEAQ. DNA of the CDR3: TGTGCCAGCAGCTCCTCCTTCCTAGCGGTCTCCTACAATGAGCAGTTCTTC. Its translation: CASSSSFLAVSYNEQFF.

The rearrangement links TRBV6-1 to TRBJ1-4; possible D gene TRBD1, 5 bases. V dropped 3 bases and J dropped 7 bases, with 15 bases sitting between them. Germline CDR1 reads MNHNS; CDR2 reads SASEGT. This CDR3 spans 15 amino acids. The CDR3 reads CASSDANGAPEKLFF. CDR3 nucleotide sequence: TGTGCCAGCAGTGACGCGAACGGGGCTCCTGAAAAACTGTTTTTT.

CDR3: CSAQGAGGELFF. CDR3 DNA: TGCAGCGCTCAGGGGGCGGGCGGGGAGCTGTTTTTT. The chain combines TRBV29-1 with TRBJ2-2; TRBD1 matches 8 bases. Germline V gene sequence: CDR1 SQVTM, CDR2 ANQGSEA. The V gene end was trimmed by 7 bases and the J gene end by 7 bases; junction bases not matched to a gene: 5. The CDR3 has 12 residues.

In its sample, this clonotype was seen many times. The chain uses TRBV10-3 and TRBJ2-7; 9 positions match TRBD2. This CDR3 is built from 15 residues. The V gene end was trimmed by 8 bases and the J gene end by 3 bases; junction bases not matched to a gene: 11. Per the germline V gene, CDR1 is ENHRY and CDR2 is SYGVKD. The CDR3 DNA reads as TGTGCCATCTCGGGAGCGGGGGGACTCCACTACGAGCAGTACTTC. Amino acid sequence: CAISGAGGLHYEQYF.